Given below is one T cell receptor (beta chain) in context. The data derive from a study of T cell responses to AZD1222 COVID-19 vaccine. Generated by immunoSEQ multiplex PCR, the TCRdb table keeps only in-frame clones and is missing some. The profile shows around 72,000 clones, approximately 85% of them singletons. Trimming removed 7 bases from V and 8 bases from J, with 20 bases in between. CDR3 length equals 14 residues. Germline CDR1 and CDR2: LNHDA and SQIVND (reference sequence). The gene calls are TRBV19 and TRBJ1-2, with a possible D match to TRBD1 (5 bases). The clonotype originates from an adult in good health. Material: peripheral blood, obtained on day 0 of AZD1222 vaccination. CDR3 amino acids: CASKFRGDRVGYTF. CDR3 nucleotide sequence: TGTGCCAGTAAATTCAGAGGGGACCGTGTAGGCTACACCTTC. Supplemented by reference TRBV19 and TRBJ1-2, the full variable domain reads DGGITQSPKYLFRKEGQNVTLSCEQNLNHDAMYWYRQDPGQGLRLIYYSQIVNDFQKGDIAEGYSVSREKKESFPLTVTSAQKNPTAFYLCASKFRGDRVGYTFGSGTRLTVV.